Listed here are 26 T cell receptor beta chains from one sample, sequenced in a study of CD8 T cells in Susac syndrome. RNA totalling about 0.5 to 1 ug underwent reverse transcription with random hexamers. TCRdb re-derived calls from the immunoSEQ multiplex PCR reads in MiXCR, one entry per CDR3 protein. In the table there are about 57,000 distinct CDR3 sequences, roughly 93% of which are singletons. The sample taken for sequencing was CD8+ T cells from PBMCs. The source of these receptors is a human donor with multiple sclerosis.

The V call is TRBV6-2 or TRBV6-3, the J call TRBJ1-5, with D possibly being TRBD1 (5 bases). The CDR3 sequence is 13 residues long. The V end was cut by 5 bases, the J end by 4 bases, with 9 bases between. Germline loops: CDR1 MNHEY, CDR2 SVGEGT. The CDR3: CASSPWGNQPQHF. The CDR3 DNA reads as TGTGCCAGCAGTCCTTGGGGGAATCAGCCCCAGCATTTT.

The V call is TRBV27, the J call TRBJ1-1; a possible D gene is TRBD1 (6 bases). This CDR3 is 14 amino acids long. V lost 6 bases and J lost 6, with 17 bases in between. Germline values: CDR1 MNHEY, CDR2 SMNVEV (reference sequence). The CDR3 reads CASSPQGGGPEAFF. The CDR3 nucleotides are TGTGCCAGCAGCCCCCAGGGAGGGGGACCTGAAGCTTTCTTT.

This rearrangement joins TRBV12-3 or TRBV12-4 to TRBJ1-5, with D perhaps TRBD1 (6 bases). The CDR3 is made up of 15 amino acids. Trimming cost V 1 base and J 0 bases, with 7 bases left between them. CDR3 DNA sequence: TGTGCCAGCAGTTTAGAAGGGGGTAGCAATCAGCCCCAGCATTTT. It codes for CASSLEGGSNQPQHF.

The V call is TRBV3-1, the J call TRBJ2-7; tentatively, D is TRBD2 (6 bases). From germline, CDR1 is LGHDT and CDR2 YNNKEL (reference sequence). V lost 8 bases to trimming and J lost 4 bases, with 15 bases between them. CDR3 length equals 13 residues. The CDR3, as DNA: TGTGCCAGCGGAATGGGGGGATCGTACGAGCAGTACTTC. Residues: CASGMGGSYEQYF.

CDR3 loop: CASSYFTSEQYF. CDR3 nucleotide sequence: TGTGCCAGCAGCTACTTTACGAGCGAGCAGTACTTC. The rearrangement joins TRBV5-4 to TRBJ2-7; D not certain. Between the trimmed V and J ends, which lost 3 bases and 6 bases, there was a span of 10 bases. CDR3 size: 12 residues. Germline lookup yields CDR1 SGHNT and CDR2 YYREEE (reference sequence).

V usage is TRBV4-3 and J usage is TRBJ1-2, with D hard to call. The CDR3 spans 14 residues. Trimming left V 0 bases short and J 8 bases short, with 13 bases between. In germline, CDR1 is LGHNA, CDR2 YSLEER. CDR3 region: CASSQDRQARGYTF. The CDR3 DNA follows: TGCGCCAGCAGCCAAGATCGTCAGGCCCGGGGCTACACCTTC.

The chain employs TRBV7-2 and TRBJ2-5; TRBD2 matches at 7 bases. With 4 bases clipped from V and 4 bases from J, the junction kept 9 bases outside the gene matches. CDR3 length equals 15 residues. Looked up from germline, CDR1 is SGHTA and CDR2 is FQGNSA. Written as DNA, the CDR3 is TGTGCCAGCAGCTGGGCTGGCGGGGGTGCAGAGACCCAGTACTTC. Residues: CASSWAGGGAETQYF.

The gene calls are TRBV30 and TRBJ2-2; 7 nucleotides match TRBD1. There are 13 residues in the CDR3. Germline CDR1 GTSNPN, CDR2 SVGIG (reference sequence). The junction had 12 bases not matched to a gene; V was cut back by 8 bases and J by 9 bases. CDR3 sequence: CAHSTGYARELFF. The CDR3 DNA is TGTGCCCATTCGACAGGGTACGCCAGGGAGCTGTTTTTT.

The chain uses TRBV6-5 and TRBJ2-5; TRBD1 or TRBD2 may be the D gene (6 bases each). V was cut by 1 base and J by 1 base, with 25 bases left in between. The CDR3 consists of 20 residues. Germline V gene data show CDR1 as MNHEY and CDR2 as SVGAGI. The CDR3: CASSYFASLSEGDSQETQYF. The CDR3 DNA reads as TGTGCCAGCAGTTACTTCGCCTCCCTTTCAGAGGGGGACTCCCAAGAGACCCAGTACTTC.

This clonotype came up once. The chain has TRBV9 and TRBJ1-1; D is unclear. V lost 0 bases to trimming and J lost 2 bases, with 11 bases between them. The V gene's germline CDR1 is SGDLS and CDR2 YYNGEE. This CDR3 has 15 residues. The CDR3 sequence is CASSVVGGYNTEAFF. CDR3 nucleotides: TGTGCCAGCAGCGTAGTGGGCGGATATAACACTGAAGCTTTCTTT.

The chain has TRBV11-2 and TRBJ2-1; tentatively, D is TRBD2 (6 bases). Germline V gene data show CDR1 as SGHAT and CDR2 as FQNNGV. The CDR3 contains 16 residues. Trimming left V 5 bases short and J 0 bases short, with 14 bases between. The CDR3: CASSRGAFLSYNEQFF. In DNA, the CDR3 is TGTGCCAGCAGCCGCGGGGCGTTCCTCTCCTACAATGAGCAGTTCTTC. Based on the CDR3 plus reference TRBV11-2 and TRBJ2-1, the full variable domain is EAGVAQSPRYKIIEKRQSVAFWCNPISGHATLYWYQQILGQGPKLLIQFQNNGVVDDSQLPKDRFSAERLKGVDSTLKIQPAKLEDSAVYLCASSRGAFLSYNEQFFGPGTRLTVL.

The J gene is TRBJ1-1, the V gene TRBV7-9; no definite D call. CDR3 size: 17 residues. Trimming pared 1 base from V and 0 bases from J, leaving 15 bases between. Germline V gene sequence: CDR1 SEHNR, CDR2 FQNEAQ (reference sequence). The CDR3 region has the DNA TGTGCCAGCAGCTTAGGGGCTCTCGGGTCCTTGAACACTGAAGCTTTCTTT. Its protein product is CASSLGALGSLNTEAFF.

The V gene is TRBV4-1, the J gene TRBJ1-1, with D maybe TRBD1 (5 bases). Trimming took 2 bases from V and 5 from J, leaving 9 bases between them. Per germline, CDR1 MGHRA and CDR2 YSYEKL. CDR3 length: 13 amino acids. The CDR3 DNA reads as TGCGCCAGCAGCCAAAACGGGGGAACTGAAGCTTTCTTT. It specifies CASSQNGGTEAFF.

This sequence joins TRBV29-1 and TRBJ2-1, with a possible D match to TRBD2 (6 bases). V was clipped by 4 bases and J by 6 bases, with 13 bases between them. Germline loops: CDR1 SQVTM, CDR2 ANQGSEA. The CDR3 covers 13 residues. The CDR3 sequence: CSVAGGLSNEQFF. The CDR3, as DNA: TGCAGCGTTGCCGGGGGTCTCTCCAATGAGCAGTTCTTC.

V is TRBV30 and J is TRBJ1-1; weak D call: TRBD1 (6 bases). The CDR3 consists of 14 residues. In germline, CDR1 is GTSNPN, CDR2 SVGIG (reference sequence). V lost 2 bases to trimming and J lost 6 bases, with 16 bases between them. CDR3 coding DNA: TGTGCCTGGAGTCCCCTGACAGGAATAGCTGAAGCTTTCTTT. Translation gives CAWSPLTGIAEAFF.

The chain links TRBV13 to TRBJ2-5; 10 positions agree with TRBD1. The CDR3 extends over 15 amino acids. Germline values: CDR1 PRHDT, CDR2 FYEKMQ (reference sequence). The J segment lost 0 bases and the V segment lost 5 bases, leaving 3 bases of the junction unmatched. The CDR3 DNA follows: TGTGCCAGCAGCGGCGGGACAGGGGACCAAGAGACCCAGTACTTC. This codes for CASSGGTGDQETQYF.

The V and J genes are TRBV6-2 or TRBV6-3 and TRBJ2-1; 8 bases map to TRBD2. The CDR3 totals 13 residues. V lost 7 bases, J lost 7 bases, and 6 bases stayed unmatched. Germline-derived CDR1 and CDR2 are MNHEY and SVGEGT. The CDR3 DNA sequence: TGTGCCAGCACCGTCGGGGGGGGAAATGAGCAGTTCTTC. Translated, it gives CASTVGGGNEQFF.

The J gene is TRBJ2-5, the V gene TRBV20-1, with TRBD1 matching over 7 bases. V was clipped by 6 bases and J by 1 base; unmatched bases: 5. The CDR3 runs to 13 residues. The germline CDR1 and CDR2 sequences are DFQATT and SNEGSKA (reference sequence). The CDR3 loop is CSAIQGVQETQYF. CDR3 bases: TGCAGTGCCATCCAGGGGGTCCAAGAGACCCAGTACTTC.

The gene calls are TRBV12-3 or TRBV12-4 and TRBJ2-6; D is undetermined. V was trimmed by 4 bases and J by 0 bases, leaving 7 bases between them. CDR3 size: 15 residues. CDR3 DNA: TGTGCCAGCAGTTCTTGGTACTCTGGGGCCAACGTCCTGACTTTC. It specifies CASSSWYSGANVLTF.

The V gene is TRBV24-1, the J gene TRBJ2-2; 8 bases align to TRBD1. This CDR3 comprises 20 residues. Germline loops: CDR1 KGHDR, CDR2 SFDVKD. Trimming cost V 4 bases and J 0 bases; bases outside gene matches: 15. The CDR3 protein is CATSESRQGPLGPNTGELFF. The DNA for the CDR3 is TGTGCCACCAGTGAATCCCGACAGGGGCCCTTAGGCCCGAACACCGGGGAGCTGTTTTTT.

The chain has TRBV4-1 and TRBJ1-4; D not certain. Germline V gives CDR1 MGHRA, CDR2 YSYEKL. The CDR3 runs 14 residues. V lost 4 bases to trimming and J lost 8 bases, with 14 bases between them. CDR3 protein: CASSPIQLGEKLFF. As DNA, the CDR3 is TGCGCCAGCAGCCCGATACAACTGGGGGAAAAACTGTTTTTT.

This chain uses TRBV20-1 with TRBJ1-2; D may be TRBD1 (5 bases). The CDR3 length is 14 residues. CDR1 DFQATT and CDR2 SNEGSKA come from the germline V gene (reference sequence). Trimming removed 3 bases at V and 4 bases at J, with 15 bases between. This CDR3 reads CSASRGDFGYGYTF. In DNA, the CDR3 is TGCAGTGCTAGTAGAGGGGATTTTGGCTATGGCTACACCTTC.

The rearrangement joins TRBV20-1 to TRBJ2-3; possibly TRBD2 for D (5 bases). V was shortened by 0 bases and J by 4 bases, with 14 bases between the two germline ends. The germline CDR1 and CDR2 sequences are DFQATT and SNEGSKA (reference sequence). The CDR3 runs to 15 residues. In DNA form, the CDR3 reads TGCAGTGCTAGAGATCGGGTCAGAGGGCCAGATACGCAGTATTTT. This encodes CSARDRVRGPDTQYF.

The chain couples TRBV27 to TRBJ1-6, with D possibly TRBD1 on 6 matching bases. The CDR3 covers 16 residues. Germline CDR1 and CDR2: MNHEY and SMNVEV (reference sequence). V was clipped by 4 bases and J by 4 bases, with 14 bases between them. CDR3 sequence (DNA): TGTGCCAGCAGTTCCACAGGGTGGTCTTATAATTCACCCCTCCACTTT. The encoded protein is CASSSTGWSYNSPLHF.

The V call is TRBV7-2, the J call TRBJ1-2, with TRBD1 as a possible D gene (6 bases). Trimming removed 6 bases at V and 8 bases at J, with 16 bases between. There are 13 residues in the CDR3. Germline V gene data show CDR1 as SGHTA and CDR2 as FQGNSA. The CDR3 protein is CASRVEGGTGYTF. CDR3 DNA sequence: TGTGCCAGCAGAGTAGAAGGGGGTACCGGCTACACCTTC. Based on the CDR3 plus reference TRBV7-2 and TRBJ1-2, the full variable domain is GAGVSQSPSNKVTEKGKDVELRCDPISGHTALYWYRQSLGQGLEFLIYFQGNSAPDKSGLPSDRFSAERTGGSVSTLTIQRTQQEDSAVYLCASRVEGGTGYTFGSGTRLTVV.

This clonotype was seen a single time. The chain carries TRBV14 and TRBJ2-1, with a tentative D call TRBD2 (7 bases). Germline-derived CDR1 and CDR2 are SGHDN and FVKESK. V dropped 3 bases and J dropped 15 bases, with 18 bases sitting between them. This CDR3 region has 13 residues. CDR3 sequence reads: CASSQSPGGLGFF. CDR3 DNA sequence: TGTGCCAGCAGCCAGTCCCCCGGGGGGCTGGGGTTCTTC.